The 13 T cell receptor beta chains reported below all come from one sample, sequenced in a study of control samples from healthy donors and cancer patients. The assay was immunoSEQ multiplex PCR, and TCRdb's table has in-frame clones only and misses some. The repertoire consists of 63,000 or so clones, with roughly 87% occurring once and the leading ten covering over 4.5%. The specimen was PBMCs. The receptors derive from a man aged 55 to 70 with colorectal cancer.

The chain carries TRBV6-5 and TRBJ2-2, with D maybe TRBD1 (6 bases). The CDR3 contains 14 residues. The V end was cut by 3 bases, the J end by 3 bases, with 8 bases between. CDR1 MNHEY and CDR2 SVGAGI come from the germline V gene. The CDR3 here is CASSYGQHTGELFF. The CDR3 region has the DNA TGTGCCAGCAGTTATGGACAGCACACCGGGGAGCTGTTTTTT.

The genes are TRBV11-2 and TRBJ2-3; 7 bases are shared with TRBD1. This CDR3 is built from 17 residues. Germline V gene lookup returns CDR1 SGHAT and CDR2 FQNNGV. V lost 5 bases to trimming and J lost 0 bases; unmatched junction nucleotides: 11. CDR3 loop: CASSPTPSTGSTDTQYF. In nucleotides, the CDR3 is TGTGCCAGCAGCCCGACACCCTCGACAGGGAGCACAGATACGCAGTATTTT.

The CDR3 protein is CASSLAKGGINYGYTF. The CDR3 coding sequence is TGTGCCAGCAGCTTGGCCAAGGGCGGGATTAACTATGGCTACACCTTC. This chain uses TRBV5-4 with TRBJ1-2; D remains unclear. The length of the CDR3 is 16 residues. CDR1 is SGHNT, CDR2 YYREEE, per germline (reference sequence). With 0 bases removed from V and 1 base from J, the gap between germline ends came to 13 bases.

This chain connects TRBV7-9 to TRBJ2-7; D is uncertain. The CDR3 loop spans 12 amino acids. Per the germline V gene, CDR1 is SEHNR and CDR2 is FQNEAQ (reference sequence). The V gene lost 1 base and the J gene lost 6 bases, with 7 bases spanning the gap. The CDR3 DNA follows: TGTGCCAGCAGCTTAGACGTCGGCGAGCAGTACTTC. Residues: CASSLDVGEQYF. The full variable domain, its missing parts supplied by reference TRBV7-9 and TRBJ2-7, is DTGVSQNPRHKITKRGQNVTFRCDPISEHNRLYWYRQTLGQGPEFLTYFQNEAQLEKSRLLSDRFSAERPKGSFSTLEIQRTEQGDSAMYLCASSLDVGEQYFGPGTRLTVT.

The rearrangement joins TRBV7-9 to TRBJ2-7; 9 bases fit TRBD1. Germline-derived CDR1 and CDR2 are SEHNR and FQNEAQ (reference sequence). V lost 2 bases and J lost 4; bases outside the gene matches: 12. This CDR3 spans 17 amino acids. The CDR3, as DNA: TGTGCCAGCAGCTTAACTATCCGACAGGGGGGTAGGTACGAGCAGTACTTC. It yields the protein CASSLTIRQGGRYEQYF. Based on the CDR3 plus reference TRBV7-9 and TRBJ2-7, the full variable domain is DTGVSQNPRHKITKRGQNVTFRCDPISEHNRLYWYRQTLGQGPEFLTYFQNEAQLEKSRLLSDRFSAERPKGSFSTLEIQRTEQGDSAMYLCASSLTIRQGGRYEQYFGPGTRLTVT.

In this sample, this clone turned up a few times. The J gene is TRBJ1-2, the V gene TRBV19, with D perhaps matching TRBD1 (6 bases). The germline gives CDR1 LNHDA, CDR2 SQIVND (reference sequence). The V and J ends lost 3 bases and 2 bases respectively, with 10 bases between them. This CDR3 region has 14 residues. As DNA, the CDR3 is TGTGCCAGTAGTATCTTCCAGGGGAACTATGGCTACACCTTC. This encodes CASSIFQGNYGYTF.

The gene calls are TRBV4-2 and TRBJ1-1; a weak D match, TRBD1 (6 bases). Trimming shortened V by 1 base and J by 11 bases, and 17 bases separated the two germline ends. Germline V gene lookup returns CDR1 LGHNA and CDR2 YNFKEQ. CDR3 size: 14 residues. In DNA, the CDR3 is TGTGCCAGCAGCCAAGGCGTTACAGGGATTTGGGCTTTCTTT. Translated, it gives CASSQGVTGIWAFF.

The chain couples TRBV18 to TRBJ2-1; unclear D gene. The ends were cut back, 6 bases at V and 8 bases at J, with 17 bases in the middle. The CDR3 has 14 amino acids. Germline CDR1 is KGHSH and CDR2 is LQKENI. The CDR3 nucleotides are TGTGCCAGCTCTGTACCACTCCCCCCCCATGAGCAGTTCTTC. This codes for CASSVPLPPHEQFF.

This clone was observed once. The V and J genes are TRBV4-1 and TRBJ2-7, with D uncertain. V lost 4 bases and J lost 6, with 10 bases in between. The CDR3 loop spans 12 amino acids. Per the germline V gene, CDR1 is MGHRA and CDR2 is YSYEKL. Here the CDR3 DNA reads TGCGCCAGCAGCCTGAGTGGGTCCGAGCAGTACTTC. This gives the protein CASSLSGSEQYF.

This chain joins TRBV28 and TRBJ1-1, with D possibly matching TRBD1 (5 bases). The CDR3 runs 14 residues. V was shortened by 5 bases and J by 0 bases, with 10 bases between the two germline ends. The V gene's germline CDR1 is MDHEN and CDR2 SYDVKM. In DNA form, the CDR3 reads TGTGCCAGCAGTCCCGGACACTTGAACACTGAAGCTTTCTTT. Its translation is CASSPGHLNTEAFF.

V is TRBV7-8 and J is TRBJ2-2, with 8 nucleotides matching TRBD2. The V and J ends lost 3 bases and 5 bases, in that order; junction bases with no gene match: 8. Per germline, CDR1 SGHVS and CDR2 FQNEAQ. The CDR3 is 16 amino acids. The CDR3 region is CASSFASGGDTGELFF. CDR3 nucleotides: TGTGCCAGCAGCTTTGCGAGCGGGGGTGATACCGGGGAGCTGTTTTTT.

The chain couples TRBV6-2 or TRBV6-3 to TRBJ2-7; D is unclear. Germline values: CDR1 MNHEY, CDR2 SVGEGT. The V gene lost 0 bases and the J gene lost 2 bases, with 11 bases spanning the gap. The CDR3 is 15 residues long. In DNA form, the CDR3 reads TGTGCCAGCAGTTACTCGAGTGATAGTCCCTACGAGCAGTACTTC. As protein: CASSYSSDSPYEQYF.

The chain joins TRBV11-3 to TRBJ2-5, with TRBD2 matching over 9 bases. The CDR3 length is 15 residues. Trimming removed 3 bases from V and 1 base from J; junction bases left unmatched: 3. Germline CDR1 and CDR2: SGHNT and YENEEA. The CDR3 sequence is CASSFSSGGQETQYF. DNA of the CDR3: TGTGCCAGCAGCTTTAGTAGCGGGGGCCAAGAGACCCAGTACTTC.